Described below is a single T cell receptor (beta chain) sequence and its context. The Seattle patients, enrolled during active infection, were followed longitudinally. This entry is derived from a study of blood T cell repertoires in COVID-19. About the study: The cDNA or gDNA used as material had been derived from T cells, B-cell-depleted T cells, or PBMCs.

Original handling: Counts of nucleated cells, estimated from reference gene primer amplification, were obtained. Libraries were prepared by immunoSEQ multiplex PCR; TCRdb keeps only in-frame clonotypes and omits some of them. V and J calls and clone size are copied from that table; D and trimming were computed from the DNA. The data hold some 200,000 clones, with roughly 94% observed a single time. This receptor was obtained from a young man with COVID-19, enrolled during active disease. Sequences were obtained from peripheral blood.

The DNA of the CDR3 is TGTGCCAGTAGACAGGCCCCCATCTATGGCTACACCTTC. Translated, it gives CASRQAPIYGYTF. The chain couples TRBV6-5 to TRBJ1-2; possibly TRBD1 for D (6 bases). CDR1 and CDR2 from the germline V gene are MNHEY and SVGAGI. Trimming stripped 9 bases from V and 4 bases from J, with 15 bases between. The CDR3 extends over 13 amino acids.